The source of this T cell receptor (beta chain) is a study of T cell repertoires in aging, cancer and after chemotherapy. Study details: Glioblastoma patients receiving temozolomide-based therapy gave paired samples before and after chemotherapy.

TCR beta rearrangements were amplified from peripheral blood genomic DNA. This clonotype was detected a few times. A mixed TRB-A/B primer pool amplified rearranged TRB by multiplex touch-down PCR. TCRdb re-called the multiplex PCR reads through MiXCR, storing one row per CDR3 protein. The table has about 2,900 distinct CDR3 sequences, 20% to 30% seen once. Between the trimmed V and J ends, which lost 5 bases and 4 bases, there was a span of 15 bases. The V gene's germline CDR1 is MDHEN and CDR2 SYDVKM. The CDR3 covers 14 residues. The source is a human donor with a solid tumor. Sequencing input: blood. The V call is TRBV28, the J call TRBJ2-7; D unresolved. The CDR3 bases are TGTGCCAGCAGTCCTCTCGTGGAGCAGTACGAGCAGTACTTC. This encodes CASSPLVEQYEQYF. Looking up the rest from reference TRBV28 and TRBJ2-7 gives the full variable domain: DVKVTQSSRYLVKRTGEKVFLECVQDMDHENMFWYRQDPGLGLRLIYFSYDVKMKEKGDIPEGYSVSREKKERFSLILESASTNQTSMYLCASSPLVEQYEQYFGPGTRLTVT.